These 7 T cell receptor beta chains originate from one sample sequenced in a study of chemoradiotherapy in HPV16-positive cancers. TCRdb keeps only in-frame clones here, not all; method: immunoSEQ multiplex PCR. Among some 900 clones listed, approximately 90% were seen once. The specimen was tumor tissue, collected from a patient who underwent chemoradiotherapy. These receptors were taken from a human donor with HPV-associated anogenital cancer.

The genes are TRBV5-6 and TRBJ2-2; D remains unclear. Deletions cut 0 bases from V and 4 bases from J, with 13 bases between. The CDR3 is 16 residues long. Germline CDR1 is SGHDT and CDR2 is YYEEEE. DNA for the CDR3: TGTGCCAGCAGCTTGGCCGTGAGAAGGAGCACCGGGGAGCTGTTTTTT. It translates to CASSLAVRRSTGELFF.

The CDR3 nucleotides read TGTGCCAGCAGCGACAGCTTGAGTTACGAGCAGTACTTC. It codes for CASSDSLSYEQYF. J is TRBJ2-5 and V is TRBV7-9; weak D call: TRBD1 (5 bases). The closer fit of TRBJ2-7 to the DNA end suggests the J call may be wrong. Germline values: CDR1 SEHNR, CDR2 FQNEAQ (reference sequence). The CDR3 totals 13 residues.

This clone was recorded a few times. The chain recombines TRBV19 with TRBJ2-7; perhaps TRBD2 as D (6 bases). Trimming shortened V by 1 base and J by 0 bases, and 7 bases separated the two germline ends. Per the germline V gene, CDR1 is LNHDA and CDR2 is SQIVND (reference sequence). This CDR3 spans 14 amino acids. CDR3 residues: CASSIGGDSYEQYF. The CDR3 DNA is TGTGCCAGTAGTATAGGCGGGGACTCCTACGAGCAGTACTTC.

The J gene is TRBJ1-1, the V gene TRBV11-1; a possible D gene is TRBD1 (6 bases). The V end lost 5 bases, the J end lost 4 bases, and 11 bases lay between the germline ends. CDR1 and CDR2 from the germline V gene are SGHAT and FQDESV (reference sequence). The CDR3 is 13 residues long. CDR3: CASSGVQGTEAFF. The CDR3 nucleotides are TGTGCCAGCAGCGGGGTACAGGGCACTGAAGCTTTCTTT.

This chain connects TRBV5-4 to TRBJ1-4; 8 bases align to TRBD1. V lost 4 bases to trimming and J lost 7 bases; unmatched junction nucleotides: 6. This CDR3 is built from 14 residues. Germline CDR1 reads SGHNT; CDR2 reads YYREEE (reference sequence). The CDR3 DNA reads TGTGCCAGCAGCGGACCGGGACAGGCTGAAAAACTGTTTTTT. Translating gives CASSGPGQAEKLFF. Based on the CDR3 plus reference TRBV5-4 and TRBJ1-4, the full variable domain is ETGVTQSPTHLIKTRGQQVTLRCSSQSGHNTVSWYQQALGQGPQFIFQYYREEENGRGNFPPRFSGLQFPNYSSELNVNALELDDSALYLCASSGPGQAEKLFFGSGTQLSVL.

This clone showed up just once. The rearrangement joins TRBV18 to TRBJ2-3; 8 positions match TRBD2. The germline V gene has CDR1 KGHSH and CDR2 LQKENI. With 4 bases clipped from V and 4 bases from J, the junction kept 7 bases outside the gene matches. The length of the CDR3 is 15 residues. The CDR3 sequence is CASSQAAGGSDTQYF. The CDR3 bases are TGTGCCAGCTCACAGGCGGCGGGAGGTTCAGATACGCAGTATTTT.

The V gene is TRBV6-5, the J gene TRBJ2-7; tentative D call: TRBD2 (5 bases). Germline CDR1 is MNHEY and CDR2 is SVGAGI. V was cut by 5 bases and J by 1 base, with 9 bases left in between. CDR3 length: 13 amino acids. CDR3 coding DNA: TGTGCCAGCAGTCCCCCGGGGTCCTACGAGCAGTACTTC. Its protein is CASSPPGSYEQYF.